This TCR beta chain was retrieved from a study of cytotoxic CD8 clonotypes in ibrutinib-treated CLL. Produced via immunoSEQ multiplex PCR; TCRdb's table is partial and in-frame only. The data hold roughly 180,000 clones, with approximately 80% observed a single time. The CDR3 consists of 14 residues. Trimming cost V 4 bases and J 7 bases; bases outside gene matches: 9. Germline values: CDR1 SGHRS, CDR2 YFSETQ. This chain uses TRBV5-1 with TRBJ1-1; 8 nucleotides match TRBD1. The sequence derives from a human donor with chronic lymphocytic leukemia. The sample in question was PBMCs, obtained after 24 months of ibrutinib treatment. The CDR3 region has the DNA TGCGCCAGCAGCCCAGGGGGCCGGGACGTTGAAGCTTTCTTT. This sequence encodes CASSPGGRDVEAFF.